This TCR beta chain was profiled in a study of blood T cell repertoires in COVID-19. Measured with immunoSEQ multiplex PCR; TCRdb has only the in-frame clones, and not every one. Among roughly 300,000 clones listed, about 90% were seen once. For this clone: Different DNA sequences within this sample yield the same CDR3.

The CDR3 extends over 15 amino acids. After removal of 1 base from V and 10 bases from J, the junction contained 2 bases not matched to a gene. The germline V gene encodes CDR1 MNHEY and CDR2 SMNVEV (reference sequence). Which cohort a participant joined came from the clinical history participants gave. V usage is TRBV27 and J usage is TRBJ1-6, with 12 bases lining up with TRBD1. Input material: PBMCs or T cells enriched from blood (not recorded which). The TCR comes from a woman aged 25 to 39 who had recovered from COVID-19. In nucleotides, the CDR3 is TGTGCCAGCAGTTTATTGGGGACAGGGGGCTCACCCCTCCACTTT. It is translated as CASSLLGTGGSPLHF.